Below are 18 T cell receptor beta chains sequenced from a single sample in a study of T cells after yellow fever vaccination. TCRdb reanalysed the 5' RACE reads using MiXCR and keeps one entry per CDR3 protein. This table holds 300,000 or so distinct CDR3 sequences, 7.5% to 9% found once. The source was CD4+ T cells sorted from PBMCs, collected 5 days after the yellow fever booster vaccination. The origin of the receptors is a man aged 18 to 29 who received the YFV17D yellow fever vaccine.

Many counts were recorded for this clonotype. This chain links TRBV7-2 with TRBJ2-1; D not resolved. This CDR3 has 15 residues. Trimming shortened V by 1 base and J by 0 bases, and 7 bases separated the two germline ends. Looked up from germline, CDR1 is SGHTA and CDR2 is FQGNSA. This CDR3 is CASSLEKFSYNEQFF. The CDR3 DNA sequence: TGTGCCAGCAGCTTAGAGAAGTTCTCCTACAATGAGCAGTTCTTC.

This clonotype showed up just a few times. The chain employs TRBV20-1 and TRBJ2-2; 12 bases align to TRBD1. V shed 6 bases and J 6 bases; nucleotides not matched to a gene: 8. The length of the CDR3 is 15 residues. Germline CDR1 and CDR2: DFQATT and SNEGSKA (reference sequence). Here the CDR3 reads CSALLGQGASGELFF. The CDR3, as DNA: TGCAGTGCCCTATTGGGACAGGGGGCATCCGGGGAGCTGTTTTTT.

This clonotype was seen only a few times. The V gene is TRBV4-1, the J gene TRBJ1-5; D uncertain. The CDR3 spans 17 residues. V gave up 3 bases and J gave up 5 bases, with 20 bases separating them. Looked up from germline, CDR1 is MGHRA and CDR2 is YSYEKL. CDR3 in DNA: TGCGCCAGCAGCCAGAGTCAGGCGAACATGAGGGATCAGCCCCAGCATTTT. Encoded protein: CASSQSQANMRDQPQHF.

The chain joins TRBV20-1 to TRBJ2-4; 11 bases line up with TRBD2. Germline trimming cut 3 bases from V and 7 bases from J; bases unmatched to any gene: 5. CDR1 is DFQATT and CDR2 is SNEGSKA in the germline V gene (reference sequence). The CDR3 loop spans 14 amino acids. DNA of the CDR3: TGCAGTGCTAGGTTGGCTAGCGGGGGGAACATTCAGTACTTC. This sequence encodes CSARLASGGNIQYF.

Many counts were recorded for this clonotype. V usage is TRBV4-2 and J usage is TRBJ2-3; D is possibly TRBD1 or TRBD2 (6 bases each). CDR1 and CDR2 from the germline V gene are LGHNA and YNFKEQ. This CDR3 has 16 residues. Deletions cut 5 bases from V and 2 bases from J, with 17 bases between. The CDR3 sequence: CASSSRRRGVTDTQYF. In nucleotides, the CDR3 is TGTGCCAGCAGCTCCCGCAGGAGGGGGGTCACAGATACGCAGTATTTT.

This clonotype was found a few times. The rearrangement joins TRBV7-2 to TRBJ2-5; a possible D gene is TRBD2 (5 bases). Trimming left V 1 base short and J 5 bases short, with 14 bases between. Germline values: CDR1 SGHTA, CDR2 FQGNSA. The length of the CDR3 is 15 residues. In nucleotides, the CDR3 is TGTGCCAGCAGCTTAGGAGAGGCGGGCCAGGAGACCCAGTACTTC. Protein sequence: CASSLGEAGQETQYF.

This clonotype has at least ten counts. This chain connects TRBV7-9 to TRBJ1-1, with D uncertain. Germline CDR1 is SEHNR and CDR2 is FQNEAQ (reference sequence). The V and J ends lost 3 bases and 6 bases respectively, with 14 bases between them. The CDR3 has 14 amino acids. The CDR3 here is CASSFPRTWAEAFF. As DNA, the CDR3 is TGTGCCAGCAGCTTCCCCCGCACTTGGGCTGAAGCTTTCTTT.

This clonotype has a count of ten or more. The V gene is TRBV2, the J gene TRBJ2-3; D is possibly TRBD1 (5 bases). The CDR3 contains 14 residues. V lost 4 bases and J lost 2, with 10 bases in between. Germline V gives CDR1 SNHLY, CDR2 FYNNEI. As DNA, the CDR3 is TGTGCCAGCAGTGCCAGGACACCCACAGATACGCAGTATTTT. Its translation is CASSARTPTDTQYF.

The genes are TRBV25-1 and TRBJ2-1; D is uncertain. Deletions cut 1 base from V and 0 bases from J, with 10 bases between. The CDR3 loop spans 16 amino acids. The germline CDR1 and CDR2 sequences are MGHDK and SYGVNS. CDR3 nucleotides: TGTGCCAGCAGTGAATCTCCAGGAAGCTCCTACAATGAGCAGTTCTTC. Its translation: CASSESPGSSYNEQFF.

This clonotype has only a few counts. V is TRBV29-1 and J is TRBJ2-5; no clear D. V was clipped by 4 bases and J by 2 bases, with 11 bases between them. This CDR3 comprises 13 residues. From germline, CDR1 is SQVTM and CDR2 ANQGSEA. This CDR3 is CSVARTAQETQYF. CDR3 bases: TGCAGCGTTGCCAGGACGGCACAAGAGACCCAGTACTTC.

J is TRBJ1-5 and V is TRBV10-3; 7 nucleotides agree with TRBD1. Germline V gives CDR1 ENHRY, CDR2 SYGVKD. V was pared by 6 bases and J by 1 base, with 3 bases of the junction left unmatched. The CDR3 runs 14 residues. CDR3 sequence (DNA): TGTGCCATCAGCGAGGACAGGAGCAATCAGCCCCAGCATTTT. Translated: CAISEDRSNQPQHF.

CDR3 sequence: CASTAVAGGPNKQFF. The CDR3 nucleotides are TGTGCCAGCACCGCCGTTGCGGGGGGTCCGAATAAGCAGTTCTTC. The gene calls are TRBV2 and TRBJ2-1; 8 bases agree with TRBD2. Germline V lookup: CDR1 SNHLY, CDR2 FYNNEI. The CDR3 is made up of 15 amino acids. After removal of 7 bases from V and 11 bases from J, the junction contained 16 bases not matched to a gene.

J is TRBJ2-2 and V is TRBV5-1; D not certain. Germline V gene lookup returns CDR1 SGHRS and CDR2 YFSETQ. Trimming left V 7 bases short and J 0 bases short, with 13 bases between. The CDR3 has 15 amino acids. DNA for the CDR3: TGCGCCAGCCGAGAAATCCCCTCGAACACCGGGGAGCTGTTTTTT. Translating gives CASREIPSNTGELFF. The full variable domain, with the rest looked up from reference TRBV5-1 and TRBJ2-2, is KAGVTQTPRYLIKTRGQQVTLSCSPISGHRSVSWYQQTPGQGLQFLFEYFSETQRNKGNFPGRFSGRQFSNSRSEMNVSTLELGDSALYLCASREIPSNTGELFFGEGSRLTVL.

This clonotype has a count of ten or more. This chain joins TRBV4-2 and TRBJ1-1, with D possibly being TRBD1 (5 bases). This CDR3 comprises 15 residues. The V and J ends lost 0 bases and 5 bases respectively, with 13 bases between them. Germline V CDR1 and CDR2: LGHNA, YNFKEQ. The CDR3 nucleotides read TGTGCCAGCAGCCAAGACCAGGGAGGAGGGACTGAAGCTTTCTTT. Amino acid sequence: CASSQDQGGGTEAFF.

This clonotype was seen more than once but under ten times. This rearrangement joins TRBV20-1 to TRBJ1-5, with 9 nucleotides matching TRBD1. With 6 bases clipped from V and 0 bases from J, the junction kept 9 bases outside the gene matches. The germline V gene has CDR1 DFQATT and CDR2 SNEGSKA (reference sequence). This CDR3 is 16 amino acids long. CDR3 sequence reads: CSAPLTGGYSNQPQHF. CDR3 sequence (DNA): TGCAGTGCCCCACTAACAGGGGGCTATAGCAATCAGCCCCAGCATTTT.

This clonotype was seen ten or more times. CDR3 region: CASSPRGNTGELFF. The CDR3 DNA sequence: TGTGCCAGCAGCCCCCGGGGGAACACCGGGGAGCTGTTTTTT. The genes are TRBV5-6 and TRBJ2-2, with a possible D match to TRBD2 (5 bases). Between the trimmed V and J ends, which lost 4 bases and 1 base, there was a span of 8 bases. The V gene's germline CDR1 is SGHDT and CDR2 YYEEEE. The CDR3 runs 14 residues.

This clonotype was detected only a few times. This sequence joins TRBV7-3 and TRBJ2-2; D gene ambiguous. Trimming removed 4 bases from V and 1 base from J, with 7 bases in between. The CDR3 totals 14 residues. Germline loops: CDR1 SGHTA, CDR2 FQGTGA. The CDR3 is CASSSGRNTGELFF. The CDR3 DNA reads TGTGCCAGCAGCTCCGGGCGGAACACCGGGGAGCTGTTTTTT.

The chain carries TRBV10-3 and TRBJ1-3; D might be TRBD1 (6 bases). CDR1 is ENHRY and CDR2 is SYGVKD in the germline V gene. Between the trimmed V and J ends, which lost 6 bases and 4 bases, there was a span of 16 bases. This CDR3 has 15 amino acids. Here the CDR3 DNA reads TGTGCCATCAGGACGGTGGCAGGGGCAGGAAACACCATATATTTT. This translates into CAIRTVAGAGNTIYF.